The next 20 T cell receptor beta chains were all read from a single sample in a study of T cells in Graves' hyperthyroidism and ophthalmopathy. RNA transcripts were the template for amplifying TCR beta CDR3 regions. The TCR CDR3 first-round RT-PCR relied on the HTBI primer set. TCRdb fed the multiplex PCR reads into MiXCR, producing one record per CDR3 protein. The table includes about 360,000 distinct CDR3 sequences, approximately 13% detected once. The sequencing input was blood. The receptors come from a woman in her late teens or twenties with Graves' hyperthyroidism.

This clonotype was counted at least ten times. CDR3: CASSPGLADSYEQYF. The CDR3 DNA reads TGTGCCAGCAGCCCGGGACTAGCGGACTCCTACGAGCAGTACTTC. The chain is built from TRBV11-3 and TRBJ2-7; 11 bases match TRBD2. Germline CDR1 reads SGHNT; CDR2 reads YENEEA. The CDR3 consists of 15 residues. Trimming removed 5 bases from V and 0 bases from J; junction bases left unmatched: 3.

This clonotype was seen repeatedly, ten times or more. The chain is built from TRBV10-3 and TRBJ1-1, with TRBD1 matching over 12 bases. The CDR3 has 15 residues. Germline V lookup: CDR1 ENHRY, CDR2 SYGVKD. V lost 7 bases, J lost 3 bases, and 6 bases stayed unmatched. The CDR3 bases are TGTGCCATCAAGGGACAGGGGGCTCTGGACACTGAAGCTTTCTTT. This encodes CAIKGQGALDTEAFF.

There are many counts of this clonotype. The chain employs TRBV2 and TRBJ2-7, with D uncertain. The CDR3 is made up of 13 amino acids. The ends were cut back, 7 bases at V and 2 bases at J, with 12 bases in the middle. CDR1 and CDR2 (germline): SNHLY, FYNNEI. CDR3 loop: CASNEHKTYEQYF. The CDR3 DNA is TGTGCCAGCAATGAGCACAAGACCTACGAGCAGTACTTC. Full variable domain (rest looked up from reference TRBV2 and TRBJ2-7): EPEVTQTPSHQVTQMGQEVILRCVPISNHLYFYWYRQILGQKVEFLVSFYNNEISEKSEIFDDQFSVERPDGSNFTLKIRSTKLEDSAMYFCASNEHKTYEQYFGPGTRLTVT.

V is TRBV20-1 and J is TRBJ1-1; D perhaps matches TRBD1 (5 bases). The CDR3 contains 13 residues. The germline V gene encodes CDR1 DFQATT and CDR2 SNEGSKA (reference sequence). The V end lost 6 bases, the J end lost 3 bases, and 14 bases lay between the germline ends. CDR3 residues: CSAAIDSYTEAFF. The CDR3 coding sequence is TGCAGTGCAGCGATCGACAGTTACACTGAAGCTTTCTTT.

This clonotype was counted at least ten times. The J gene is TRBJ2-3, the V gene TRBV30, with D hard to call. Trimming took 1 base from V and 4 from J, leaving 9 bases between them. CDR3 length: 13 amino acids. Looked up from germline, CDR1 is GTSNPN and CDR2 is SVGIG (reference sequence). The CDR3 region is CAWSGASADTQYF. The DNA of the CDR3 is TGTGCCTGGAGTGGGGCCTCCGCAGATACGCAGTATTTT.

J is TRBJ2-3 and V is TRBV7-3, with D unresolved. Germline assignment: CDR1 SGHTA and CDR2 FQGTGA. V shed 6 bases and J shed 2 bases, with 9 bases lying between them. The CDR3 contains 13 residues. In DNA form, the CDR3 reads TGTGCCAGCAGTCAGCAGGCCACAGATACGCAGTATTTT. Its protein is CASSQQATDTQYF.

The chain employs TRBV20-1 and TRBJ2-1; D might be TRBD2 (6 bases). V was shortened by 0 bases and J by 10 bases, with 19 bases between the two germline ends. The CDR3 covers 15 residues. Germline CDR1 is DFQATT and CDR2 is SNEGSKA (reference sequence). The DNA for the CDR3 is TGCAGTGCTAGAGATCGGCGGCGGGATCTACGCGAGCAGTTCTTC. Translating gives CSARDRRRDLREQFF.

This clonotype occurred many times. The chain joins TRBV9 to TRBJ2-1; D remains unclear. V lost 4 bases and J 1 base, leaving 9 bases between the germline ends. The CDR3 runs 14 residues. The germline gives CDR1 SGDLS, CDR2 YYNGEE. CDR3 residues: CASSTGDSYNEQFF. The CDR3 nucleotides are TGTGCCAGCAGCACTGGGGATTCCTACAATGAGCAGTTCTTC.

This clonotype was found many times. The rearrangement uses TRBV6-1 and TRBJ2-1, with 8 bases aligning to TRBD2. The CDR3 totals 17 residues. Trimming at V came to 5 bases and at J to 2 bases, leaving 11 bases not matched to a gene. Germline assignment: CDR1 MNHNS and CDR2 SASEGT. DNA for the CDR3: TGTGCCAGCAGTTATGACCGCGGGGGGAGTACCTACAATGAGCAGTTCTTC. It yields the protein CASSYDRGGSTYNEQFF.

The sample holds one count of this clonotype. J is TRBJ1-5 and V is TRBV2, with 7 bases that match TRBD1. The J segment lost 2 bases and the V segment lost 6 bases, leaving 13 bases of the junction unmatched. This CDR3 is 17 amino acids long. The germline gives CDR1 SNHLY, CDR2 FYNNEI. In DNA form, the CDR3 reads TGTGCCAGCAGGACAGGGAACCCGCCACGAGGCAATCAGCCCCAGCATTTT. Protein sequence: CASRTGNPPRGNQPQHF.

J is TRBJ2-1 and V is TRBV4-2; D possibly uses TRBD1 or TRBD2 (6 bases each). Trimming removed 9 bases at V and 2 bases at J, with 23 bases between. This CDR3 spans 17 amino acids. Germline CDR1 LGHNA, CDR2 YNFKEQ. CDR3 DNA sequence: TGTGCCAGTACCAAGACGGGGGCTGGGGCCACCTACAATGAGCAGTTCTTC. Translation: CASTKTGAGATYNEQFF.

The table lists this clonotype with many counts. CDR3 amino acids: CASSPNPGNYGYTF. The CDR3 DNA sequence: TGTGCCAGCAGCCCCAACCCAGGGAACTATGGCTACACCTTC. The V and J genes are TRBV3-1 and TRBJ1-2; tentative D call: TRBD1 (5 bases). V gave up 4 bases and J gave up 2 bases, with 11 bases separating them. CDR3 length: 14 residues. In germline, CDR1 is LGHDT, CDR2 YNNKEL (reference sequence).

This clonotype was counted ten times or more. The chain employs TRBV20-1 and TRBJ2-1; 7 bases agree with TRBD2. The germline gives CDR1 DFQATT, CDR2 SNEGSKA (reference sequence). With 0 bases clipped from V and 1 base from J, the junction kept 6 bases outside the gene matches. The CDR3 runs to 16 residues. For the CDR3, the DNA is TGCAGTGCTAGAGAGGGCGGGAGTGGGTCCTACAATGAGCAGTTCTTC. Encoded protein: CSAREGGSGSYNEQFF.

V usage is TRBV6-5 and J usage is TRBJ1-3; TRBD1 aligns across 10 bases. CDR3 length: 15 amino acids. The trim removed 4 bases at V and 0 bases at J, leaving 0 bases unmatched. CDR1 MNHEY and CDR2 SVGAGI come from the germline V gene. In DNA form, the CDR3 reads TGTGCCAGCAGTTGGACAGGGGGCTCTGGAAACACCATATATTTT. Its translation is CASSWTGGSGNTIYF.

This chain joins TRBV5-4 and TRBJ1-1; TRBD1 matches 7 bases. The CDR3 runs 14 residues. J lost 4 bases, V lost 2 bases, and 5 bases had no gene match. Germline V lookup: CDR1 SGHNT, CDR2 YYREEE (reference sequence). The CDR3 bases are TGTGCCAGCAGCTTTACAGGGGTGCGCACTGAAGCTTTCTTT. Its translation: CASSFTGVRTEAFF.

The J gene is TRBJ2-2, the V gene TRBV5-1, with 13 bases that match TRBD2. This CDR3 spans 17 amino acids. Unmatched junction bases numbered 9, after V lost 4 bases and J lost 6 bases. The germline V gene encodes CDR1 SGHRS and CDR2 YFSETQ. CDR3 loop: CASSPGTSGISAGELFF. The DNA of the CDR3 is TGCGCCAGCAGCCCAGGGACTAGCGGGATATCCGCCGGGGAGCTGTTTTTT. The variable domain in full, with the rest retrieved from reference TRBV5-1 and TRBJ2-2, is KAGVTQTPRYLIKTRGQQVTLSCSPISGHRSVSWYQQTPGQGLQFLFEYFSETQRNKGNFPGRFSGRQFSNSRSEMNVSTLELGDSALYLCASSPGTSGISAGELFFGEGSRLTVL.

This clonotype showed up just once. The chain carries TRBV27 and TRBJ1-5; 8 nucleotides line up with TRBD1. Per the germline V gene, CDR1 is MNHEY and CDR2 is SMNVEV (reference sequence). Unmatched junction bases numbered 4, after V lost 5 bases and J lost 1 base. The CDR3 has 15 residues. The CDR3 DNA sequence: TGTGCCAGCAGTAACCGACAGGGGAGCAATCAGCCCCAGCATTTT. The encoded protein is CASSNRQGSNQPQHF.

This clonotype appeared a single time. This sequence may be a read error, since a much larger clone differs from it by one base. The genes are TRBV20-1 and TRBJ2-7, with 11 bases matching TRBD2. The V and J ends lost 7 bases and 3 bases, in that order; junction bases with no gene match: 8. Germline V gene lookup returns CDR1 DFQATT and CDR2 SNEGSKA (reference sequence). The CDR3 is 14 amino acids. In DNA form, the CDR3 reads TGCAGTGTCGAGGGTAGCGGGAGGGTCTACGAGCAGTACTTC. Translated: CSVEGSGRVYEQYF.

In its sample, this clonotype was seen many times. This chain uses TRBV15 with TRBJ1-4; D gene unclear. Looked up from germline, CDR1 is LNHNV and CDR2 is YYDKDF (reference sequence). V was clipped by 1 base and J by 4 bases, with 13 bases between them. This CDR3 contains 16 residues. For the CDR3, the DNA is TGTGCCACCAGCAGAGCAGCGGCAGGCCTTAATGAAAAACTGTTTTTT. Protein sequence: CATSRAAAGLNEKLFF.

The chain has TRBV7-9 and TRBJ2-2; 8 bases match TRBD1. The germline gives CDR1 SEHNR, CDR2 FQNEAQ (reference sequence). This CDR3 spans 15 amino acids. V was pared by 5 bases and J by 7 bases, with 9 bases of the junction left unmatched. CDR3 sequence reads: CASSTGTGLYGELFF. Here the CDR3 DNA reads TGTGCCAGCAGCACCGGGACAGGTCTTTACGGGGAGCTGTTTTTT.